Described below is a single TCR beta chain sequence and its context. The source of the sample is a study of blood T cell repertoires in COVID-19. Background on the study: Acute and convalescent COVID-19 samples came from the United States, Italy and Spain.

The junction had 10 bases not matched to a gene; V was cut back by 7 bases and J by 4 bases. This CDR3 region has 15 residues. Looked up from germline, CDR1 is MNHNY and CDR2 is SVGAGI (reference sequence). Seattle patient enrollment occurred during active infection, with longitudinal follow-up thereafter. Method: immunoSEQ multiplex PCR; TCRdb's copy keeps in-frame clones and lacks some. The data contain fewer than 650,000 clones, roughly 89% of them singletons. This receptor was taken from a woman between 50 and 59 years old with COVID-19, enrolled during active disease. The chain has TRBV6-6 and TRBJ1-1, with 9 bases fitting TRBD1. Sequencing was performed on peripheral blood. For the CDR3, the DNA is TGTGCCAGCACCTTCACAGGGGGCAGGGGCACTGAAGCTTTCTTT. Translation gives CASTFTGGRGTEAFF.